This TCR beta chain was captured by sequencing in a study of cytomegalovirus exposure and HLA in healthy donors. CDR3 size: 14 residues. V was trimmed by 5 bases and J by 1 base, leaving 9 bases between them. The germline CDR1 and CDR2 sequences are MNHEY and SVGAGI. The primer mix had 60 Vbeta and 13 Jbeta primers. The table came from immunoSEQ multiplex PCR; TCRdb's copy has only in-frame clones and leaves some out. Of roughly 190,000 clones in the sample, about four fifths are singletons; the top ten hold more than 4.5%. The rearrangement joins TRBV6-5 to TRBJ2-1, with D maybe TRBD2 (5 bases). The sequence was collected from a man aged 25 to 40 in good health and CMV-seropositive. The sequenced sample was PBMCs. DNA of the CDR3: TGTGCCAGCAGTCGCCCGGGATCCTACAATGAGCAGTTCTTC. Encoded protein: CASSRPGSYNEQFF.